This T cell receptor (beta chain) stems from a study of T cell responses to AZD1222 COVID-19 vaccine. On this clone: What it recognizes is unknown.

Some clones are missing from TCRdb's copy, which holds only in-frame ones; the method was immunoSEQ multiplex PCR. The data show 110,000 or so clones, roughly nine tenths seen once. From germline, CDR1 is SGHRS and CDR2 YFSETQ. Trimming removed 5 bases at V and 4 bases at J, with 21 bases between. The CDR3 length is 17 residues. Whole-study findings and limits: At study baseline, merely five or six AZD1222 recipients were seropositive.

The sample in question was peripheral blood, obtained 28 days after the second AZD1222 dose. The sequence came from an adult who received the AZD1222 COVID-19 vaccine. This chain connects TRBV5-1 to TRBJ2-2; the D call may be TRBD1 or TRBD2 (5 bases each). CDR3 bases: TGCGCCAGCAGAGAATCCCACGCAGGGAGTCGCACCGGGGAGCTGTTTTTT. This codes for CASRESHAGSRTGELFF.